This is a list of T cell receptor beta chains from one sample in a study of cytomegalovirus exposure and HLA in healthy donors. The method was immunoSEQ multiplex PCR; TCRdb's version includes in-frame clones alone and lacks a portion of them. The data hold some 150,000 clones, with more than 75% observed a single time. The material sequenced was PBMCs. These receptor sequences come from a male donor in good health and CMV-seronegative. Each CDR3 is given with its conserved first and last residue. Size is omitted from some rows. Given values are once, few, many or a class for expanded clones.

abundance: .; j_gene: TRBJ2-7; v_gene: TRBV9; CDR3aa: CASSVTGDRPYEQYF
abundance: many; j_gene: TRBJ1-1; v_gene: TRBV4-3; CDR3aa: CASSQEGLRGENTEAFF
abundance: .; j_gene: TRBJ2-2; v_gene: TRBV25-1; CDR3aa: CASSQAGQGPGELFF
abundance: .; j_gene: TRBJ1-1; v_gene: TRBV29-1; CDR3aa: CSCPGRTEAFF
abundance: .; j_gene: TRBJ2-7; v_gene: TRBV5-1; CDR3aa: CASSLAQGKAYEQYF
abundance: .; j_gene: TRBJ2-5; v_gene: TRBV4-3; CDR3aa: CASSQDGSPSGTQYF
abundance: .; j_gene: TRBJ2-3; v_gene: TRBV4-2; CDR3aa: CASSPGLESSDTQYF
abundance: .; j_gene: TRBJ2-7; v_gene: TRBV7-9; CDR3aa: CSSSHLGQGRPYEQYF
abundance: .; j_gene: TRBJ2-5; v_gene: TRBV4-1; CDR3aa: CTSSQGQGFQETQYF
abundance: .; j_gene: TRBJ1-2; v_gene: TRBV6-5; CDR3aa: CASSYVQGGGYTF
abundance: .; j_gene: TRBJ1-4; v_gene: TRBV4-3; CDR3aa: CASSQETGGKLFF